A selection of T cell receptor beta chains follows, all from one sample in a study of T cells in Graves' hyperthyroidism and ophthalmopathy. TCRdb fed the multiplex PCR reads into MiXCR, producing one record per CDR3 protein. The sample holds fewer than 650,000 distinct CDR3 sequences, about 46% seen once. Sequenced: peripheral blood or thyroid tissue (not recorded which). The receptors originated from an adult woman with Graves' disease, either hyperthyroidism or ophthalmopathy (not recorded which). The CDR3 runs from the conserved cysteine through the conserved F or W. The order of the fields is D gene, J gene, clone size, V gene, CDR3 protein, CDR3 DNA. D genes are given only for firm matches. A row's size may be missing; if present it is once, few, many or a size class.

D gene: .
J gene: TRBJ1-1
clone size: many
V gene: TRBV5-6
CDR3 protein: CASSLVGLDTEAFF
CDR3 DNA: TGTGCCAGCAGCTTGGTGGGTTTGGACACTGAAGCTTTCTTT

D gene: .
J gene: TRBJ2-3
clone size: .
V gene: TRBV29-1
CDR3 protein: CSALPHGTDTQYF
CDR3 DNA: TGCAGCGCATTACCGCATGGCACAGATACGCAGTATTTT

D gene: TRBD1
J gene: TRBJ1-2
clone size: many
V gene: TRBV20-1
CDR3 protein: CSPGQGISDGYTF
CDR3 DNA: TGCAGTCCAGGACAGGGGATTTCTGATGGCTACACCTTC

D gene: TRBD1
J gene: TRBJ2-5
clone size: .
V gene: TRBV20-1
CDR3 protein: CSADPGPRTGLQETQYF
CDR3 DNA: TGCAGTGCTGATCCCGGTCCCAGGACAGGTCTCCAAGAGACCCAGTACTTC

D gene: .
J gene: TRBJ1-2
clone size: many
V gene: TRBV6-6
CDR3 protein: CASSYQKSYTF
CDR3 DNA: TGTGCCAGCAGTTACCAGAAAAGCTACACCTTC

D gene: TRBD2
J gene: TRBJ2-5
clone size: many
V gene: TRBV20-1
CDR3 protein: CSALRREWEETQYF
CDR3 DNA: TGCAGTGCACTCCGGCGGGAGTGGGAAGAGACCCAGTACTTC

D gene: TRBD1
J gene: TRBJ1-2
clone size: few
V gene: TRBV20-1
CDR3 protein: CSARDRDRGPQSYGYTF
CDR3 DNA: TGCAGTGCTAGAGACCGGGACAGGGGGCCCCAATCCTATGGCTACACCTTC

D gene: .
J gene: TRBJ2-2
clone size: .
V gene: TRBV9
CDR3 protein: CASSVLENTGGLFF
CDR3 DNA: TGTGCCAGCAGCGTACTTGAGAACACCGGGGGGCTGTTTTTT

D gene: TRBD2
J gene: TRBJ2-5
clone size: .
V gene: TRBV20-1
CDR3 protein: CSASQGGEETQYF
CDR3 DNA: TGCAGTGCTTCGCAGGGAGGGGAAGAGACCCAGTACTTC

D gene: .
J gene: TRBJ2-5
clone size: .
V gene: TRBV11-3
CDR3 protein: CASLFRSFGKGLQETQYF
CDR3 DNA: TGTGCCAGTCTGTTTAGGTCTTTCGGAAAAGGCTTACAAGAGACCCAGTACTTC